This is a list of T cell receptor beta chains from one sample in a study of technical replicates of blood from several donors. The data were produced by immunoSEQ multiplex PCR, yet TCRdb's version contains in-frame clones alone and is incomplete. Of tens of thousands of clones in the sample, around 90% were seen once. Sequencing used T cells isolated from PBMCs. These receptors came from a human donor in good health. The CDR3 runs from the conserved cysteine through the conserved F or W. A D gene is named only where the DNA matches it firmly. Clone size, where shown, is once, few, many, or a class for clones that have expanded.

d_call j_call v_call clone_size cdr3_nt cdr3_aa
TRBD2 TRBJ2-7 TRBV19 once TGTGCCAGTAGTATTTCTAGCGGACCCTACGAGCAGTACTTC CASSISSGPYEQYF
- TRBJ1-4 TRBV29-1 - TGCAGCGTTGAAAAGGGGGAAGGGGAAAAACTGTTTTTT CSVEKGEGEKLFF
- TRBJ2-1 TRBV4-3 - TGCGCCAGCAGCCCCACGACACAGTACAATGAGCAGTTCTTC CASSPTTQYNEQFF
TRBD1 TRBJ2-7 TRBV9 - TGTGCCAGCAGCGTCCTCCGTCGGGACAGGGGGCGCCACGAGCAGTACTTC CASSVLRRDRGRHEQYF
- TRBJ2-5 TRBV10-3 - TGTGCCATCAGAACCGGGACATATGAGACCCAGTACTTC CAIRTGTYETQYF
- TRBJ1-4 TRBV5-1 - TGCGCCAGCAGCCTTGGCCCCGGGGGGACTAATGAAAAACTGTTTTTT CASSLGPGGTNEKLFF
TRBD1 TRBJ1-2 TRBV19 - TGTGCCAGTAGAGGGGGACAGATTAACTATGGCTACACCTTC CASRGGQINYGYTF
TRBD2 TRBJ2-3 TRBV9 - TGTGCCAGCAGCGAGGGACTAGCGGGAGTGGTGGGAGATACGCAGTATTTT CASSEGLAGVVGDTQYF
- TRBJ2-7 TRBV29-1 - TGCAGCGTCGGGGGGCTCGATCCCTACGAGCAGTACTTC CSVGGLDPYEQYF
TRBD2 TRBJ2-3 TRBV4-1 - TGCGCCAGCAGCCAAGTCGCTAGCGGGGGCACAGATACGCAGTATTTT CASSQVASGGTDTQYF
TRBD1 TRBJ2-7 TRBV27 - TGTGCCAGCAGTTCCCAGGGGGTATACGAGCAGTACTTC CASSSQGVYEQYF
TRBD2 TRBJ2-2 TRBV6-5 - TGTGCCAGCAGTTTTATAGCGGGAGGAACCGGGGAGCTGTTTTTT CASSFIAGGTGELFF
- TRBJ2-1 TRBV5-8 - TGTGCCAGCAGCTTGGAACTCTCCTACAATGAGCAGTTCTTC CASSLELSYNEQFF
TRBD1 TRBJ1-2 TRBV7-3 once TGTGCCAGCAGCCCGGGACAGGGGCACTATGGCTACACCTTC CASSPGQGHYGYTF
- TRBJ2-7 TRBV5-1 - TGCGCCAGCAGCTTCAACATGGTTACCGAGCAGTACTTC CASSFNMVTEQYF
- TRBJ2-3 TRBV28 - TGTGCCAGCAGCAACCCCGGAAGCGGGAGCACAGATACGCAGTATTTT CASSNPGSGSTDTQYF
- TRBJ2-7 TRBV5-6 - TGTGCCAGCAGTAGAATGGCGGCCTACGAGCAGTACTTC CASSRMAAYEQYF
TRBD1 TRBJ1-2 TRBV10-2 - TGCGCCAGCAGTGAGGGGACAGGGGGCTTAAGGGGCTACACCTTC CASSEGTGGLRGYTF
- TRBJ2-7 TRBV2 - TGTGCCAGCAGTCCCACAGGGCCCTACGAGCAGTACTTC CASSPTGPYEQYF
- TRBJ1-5 TRBV11-2 - TGTGCCAGCAGCTTAGTTCCCGGTTGGCCCCAGCATTTT CASSLVPGWPQHF
TRBD2 TRBJ2-5 TRBV30 - TGTGCCTGGAGTGTAAGGGCTAGCGGGAGTAGGGAGACCCAGTACTTC CAWSVRASGSRETQYF
- TRBJ2-7 TRBV28 - TGTGCCAGCACCCCCGGGGTTATCTCCTACGAGCAGTACTTC CASTPGVISYEQYF
TRBD2 TRBJ2-2 TRBV7-9 - TGTGCCAGCAGCTTAGGGCGGGAGATCACCGGGGAGCTGTTTTTT CASSLGREITGELFF
- TRBJ2-3 TRBV29-1 - TGCAGCCCTTGGGAAGCGGAGGGGGGGGATACGCAGTATTTT CSPWEAEGGDTQYF
- TRBJ1-5 TRBV6-1 - TGTGCCAGCAGAAGACAGGACAATCAGCCCCAGCATTTT CASRRQDNQPQHF
TRBD2 TRBJ2-1 TRBV5-1 - TGCGCCAGCAGCTTTGAGCGGGGTTTCTACAATGAGCAGTTCTTC CASSFERGFYNEQFF
TRBD1 TRBJ1-5 TRBV10-2 - TGCGCCAGCAGTCCGACAGGGATCGGACAGCCCCAGCATTTT CASSPTGIGQPQHF
- TRBJ2-7 TRBV4-1 once TGCGCCAGCAGCCAAACGGGTTCCTACGAGCAGTACTTC CASSQTGSYEQYF
- TRBJ1-5 TRBV25-1 - TGTGCCAGCAGCTTACTAACAGGGCAGCCCCAGCATTTT CASSLLTGQPQHF
TRBD1 TRBJ1-2 TRBV6-5 - TGTGCCAGCAGCCGACAGGGGCGGGTTGACTATGGCTACACCTTC CASSRQGRVDYGYTF
- TRBJ2-7 TRBV7-2 - TGTGCCAGCAGCCAAGGAGTGTCCAGCTACGAGCAGTACTTC CASSQGVSSYEQYF
TRBD1 TRBJ1-5 TRBV28 - TGTGCCAGCAGGTACCGACAGGGGCTCCTCCGGGGGCATCAGCCCCAGCATTTT CASRYRQGLLRGHQPQHF
TRBD2 TRBJ2-7 TRBV7-2 once TGTGCCAGCAGCTTAGTGGCAGGGAGGGACTACGAGCAGTACTTC CASSLVAGRDYEQYF
- TRBJ1-1 TRBV6-1 - TGTGCCGGATCGGACAGGAACACTGAAGCTTTCTTT CAGSDRNTEAFF
- TRBJ2-2 TRBV7-2 - TGTGCCAGCACTAACTTAGCCGGGGAGCTGTTTTTT CASTNLAGELFF
TRBD1 TRBJ2-2 TRBV7-9 - TGTGCCAGCAGCCGTACAGGGGGCTTCGGGGAGCTGTTTTTT CASSRTGGFGELFF
- TRBJ2-2 TRBV5-1 - TGCGCCAGCAGCTTGTACTCCGGGGAGCTGTTTTTT CASSLYSGELFF
- TRBJ2-1 TRBV28 - TGTGCCAGCAGTTCAGACAGTAAAACCTACAATGAGCAGTTCTTC CASSSDSKTYNEQFF
- TRBJ1-4 TRBV4-3 few TGCGCCAGCAGCCAAGTATACAGGGAATGGGAAAAACTGTTTTTT CASSQVYREWEKLFF
TRBD1 TRBJ1-1 TRBV9 few TGTGCCAGCAGCACTCGACAGGGGGTAGGCACTGAAGCTTTCTTT CASSTRQGVGTEAFF
TRBD2 TRBJ2-7 TRBV13 - TGTGCCAGCAGCCAAACCGGGACTAGCGGGAGAGTGCAGTACTTC CASSQTGTSGRVQYF
- TRBJ1-1 TRBV6-1 - TGTGCCAGCAGTGCCGGGGTCACTGAAGCTTTCTTT CASSAGVTEAFF
- TRBJ2-7 TRBV5-4 - TGTGCCAGCAGCTCCTCGGACTTACTTACCTACGAGCAGTACTTC CASSSSDLLTYEQYF
- TRBJ2-6 TRBV28 - TGTGCCAGCAGTATCCCAAATTGGGCCAACGTCCTGACTTTC CASSIPNWANVLTF
TRBD2 TRBJ2-7 TRBV6-5 - TGTGCCAGCAGCCCCGGGAGGGAGGGCCTTTACGAGCAGTACTTC CASSPGREGLYEQYF
- TRBJ1-2 TRBV5-8 - TGTGCCAGCAGCGATGACAGGTTCTATGGCTACACCTTC CASSDDRFYGYTF
TRBD2 TRBJ2-1 TRBV4-1 - TGCGCCAGCAGCCTAGAGACTAGCGGGAGAAACTACAATGAGCAGTTCTTC CASSLETSGRNYNEQFF
TRBD1 TRBJ1-1 TRBV6-4 few TGTGCCAGCAGTGACCCATCAACAGGGGTAGCTTTCTTT CASSDPSTGVAFF
- TRBJ2-5 TRBV6-6 - TGTGCCAGCAGTTATACAGGGTTGAAGGAGACCCAGTACTTC CASSYTGLKETQYF
TRBD1 TRBJ1-2 TRBV7-2 - TGTGCCAGCAGCTACAGTACCGGGACAGCCAACTATGGCTACACCTTC CASSYSTGTANYGYTF
- TRBJ1-2 TRBV11-3 - TGTGCCAGCAGCTTAGATAAGACCGCCGGGGATGGCTACACCTTC CASSLDKTAGDGYTF
- TRBJ1-2 TRBV11-2 - TGTGCCAGCAGCTTAGTTTGGAGGCAGGGGTCCTCCTATGGCTACACCTTC CASSLVWRQGSSYGYTF
TRBD2 TRBJ2-7 TRBV9 - TGTGCCAGCAGCGTAGATGCGGGAGGCCCCGACTCCTACGAGCAGTACTTC CASSVDAGGPDSYEQYF
- TRBJ2-7 TRBV9 once TGTGCCAGCAGCGTAGCGGGGGAGGCCTTATACGAGCAGTACTTC CASSVAGEALYEQYF
TRBD2 TRBJ2-7 TRBV4-3 - TGCGCCAGCAGCCAAGATTCAAGCGGGAGTATCTACGAGCAGTACTTC CASSQDSSGSIYEQYF